The 7 T cell receptor beta chains in this list originate from one sample, sequenced in a study of T cell repertoires in cytomegalovirus infection (dated by TCRdb to between 2018 and 2021). Reading the label with the study, this specimen's treatment or condition is: in vitro stimulation with specific CMV peptide epitopes to enrich CMV-specific T cells. Their target antigens are unknown. Instrument on record: Illumina HiSeq 1500. TCRdb's own reprocessing of the public reads used fastp at Q25 and MiXCR and kept productive beta chains. Rows merge per CDR3 protein into single entries with the most common DNA and genes. The sample table shows some 590,000 distinct CDR3 sequences, and about 39% are seen once. Around 48% of the sample comes from the top ten. This sample comprised cultured PBMCs, obtained from culture after CMV antigen stimulation. The receptors were sampled from a human donor in good health (CMV status not recorded). Some clones in this sample may be carry-over from other donors' samples.

This clonotype came up a few times. V and J are TRBV7-6 and TRBJ2-5; D perhaps matches TRBD2 (5 bases). V was clipped by 3 bases and J by 5 bases, with 16 bases between them. The germline gives CDR1 SGHVS, CDR2 FNYEAQ. The CDR3 is 15 residues long. The CDR3 nucleotides are TGTGCCAGCAGCTTCGGGATGCTTACTTGGGAGACCCAGTACTTC. Protein product: CASSFGMLTWETQYF.

V and J are TRBV11-2 and TRBJ2-7; D unresolved. The germline CDR1 and CDR2 sequences are SGHAT and FQNNGV. The CDR3 extends over 14 amino acids. Trimming pared 4 bases from V and 5 bases from J, leaving 15 bases between. The DNA for the CDR3 is TGTGCCAGCAGCTCCCGTGTGGGTAGGGACGAGCAGTACTTC. Amino acids: CASSSRVGRDEQYF.

This clonotype has at least ten counts. This chain links TRBV7-2 with TRBJ2-3, with TRBD2 matching over 7 bases. V lost 3 bases and J lost 5; bases outside the gene matches: 5. Germline V gives CDR1 SGHTA, CDR2 FQGNSA. This CDR3 has 14 amino acids. This CDR3 is CASSLWTSEDTQYF. CDR3 coding DNA: TGTGCCAGCAGCTTGTGGACTAGTGAAGATACGCAGTATTTT.

Note on this clonotype: One end of the junction varies from germline; a read error may be responsible. This chain uses TRBV12-3 or TRBV12-4 with TRBJ2-5; TRBD2 aligns across 12 bases. The CDR3 consists of 15 residues. DNA for the CDR3: TGTGCCAGCAGTCTAGCGGGAGGGCCTTGGGAGACCCAGTACTTC. Encoded protein: CASSLAGGPWETQYF.

V and J are TRBV2 and TRBJ1-3, with 7 bases matching TRBD1. The CDR3 spans 15 residues. Trimming removed 5 bases from V and 4 bases from J; junction bases left unmatched: 8. Germline values: CDR1 SNHLY, CDR2 FYNNEI. Written as DNA, the CDR3 is TGTGCCAGCAGTCTTCAGACAGGGCACGGAAACACCATATATTTT. As protein: CASSLQTGHGNTIYF.

This clonotype has more than one count but fewer than ten. The gene calls are TRBV6-2 or TRBV6-3 and TRBJ2-7, with 7 positions matching TRBD1. Germline V CDR1 and CDR2: MNHEY, SVGEGT. CDR3 length: 14 amino acids. V lost 5 bases to trimming and J lost 1 base; unmatched junction nucleotides: 5. The CDR3 coding sequence is TGTGCCAGCAGTCTACGGGGACAGTCCTACGAGCAGTACTTC. Protein: CASSLRGQSYEQYF.

The chain uses TRBV12-5 and TRBJ2-1; 9 bases map to TRBD2. The CDR3 has 13 residues. Germline-derived CDR1 and CDR2 are LGHNT and FRNRAP. V lost 6 bases to trimming and J lost 6 bases; unmatched junction nucleotides: 3. The CDR3 region is CASGAGLANEQFF. CDR3 nucleotide sequence: TGTGCTAGTGGAGCGGGACTAGCCAATGAGCAGTTCTTC.